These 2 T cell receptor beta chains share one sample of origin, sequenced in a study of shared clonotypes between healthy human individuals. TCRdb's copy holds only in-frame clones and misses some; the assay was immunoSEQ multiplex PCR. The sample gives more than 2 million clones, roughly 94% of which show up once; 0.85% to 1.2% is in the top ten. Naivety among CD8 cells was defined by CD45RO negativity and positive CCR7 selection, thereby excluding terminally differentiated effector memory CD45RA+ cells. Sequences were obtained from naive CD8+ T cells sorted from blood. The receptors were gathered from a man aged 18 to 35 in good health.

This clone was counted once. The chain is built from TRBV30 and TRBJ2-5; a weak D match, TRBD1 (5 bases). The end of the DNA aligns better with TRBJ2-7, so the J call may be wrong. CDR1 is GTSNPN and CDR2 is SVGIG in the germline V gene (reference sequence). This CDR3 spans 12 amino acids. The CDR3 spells CAWSAQGYEQYF. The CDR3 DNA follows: TGTGCCTGGAGTGCCCAGGGTTACGAGCAGTACTTC.

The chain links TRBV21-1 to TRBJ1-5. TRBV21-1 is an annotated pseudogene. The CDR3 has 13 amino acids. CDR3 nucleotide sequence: TGTGCCAGCCCCAACCCTAGGGACCAGCCCCAGCATTTT. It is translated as CASPNPRDQPQHF.